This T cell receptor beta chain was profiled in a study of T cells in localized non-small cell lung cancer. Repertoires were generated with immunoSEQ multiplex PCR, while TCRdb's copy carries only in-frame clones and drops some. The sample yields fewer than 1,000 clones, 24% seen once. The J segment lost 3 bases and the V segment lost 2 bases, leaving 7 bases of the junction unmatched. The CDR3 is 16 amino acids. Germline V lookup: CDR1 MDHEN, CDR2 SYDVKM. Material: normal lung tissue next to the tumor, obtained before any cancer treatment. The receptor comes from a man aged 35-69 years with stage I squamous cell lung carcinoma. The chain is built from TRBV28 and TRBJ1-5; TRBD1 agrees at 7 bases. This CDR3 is CASSLRRDSPNQPQHF. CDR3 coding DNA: TGTGCCAGCAGTTTACGCCGGGACAGCCCCAATCAGCCCCAGCATTTT.